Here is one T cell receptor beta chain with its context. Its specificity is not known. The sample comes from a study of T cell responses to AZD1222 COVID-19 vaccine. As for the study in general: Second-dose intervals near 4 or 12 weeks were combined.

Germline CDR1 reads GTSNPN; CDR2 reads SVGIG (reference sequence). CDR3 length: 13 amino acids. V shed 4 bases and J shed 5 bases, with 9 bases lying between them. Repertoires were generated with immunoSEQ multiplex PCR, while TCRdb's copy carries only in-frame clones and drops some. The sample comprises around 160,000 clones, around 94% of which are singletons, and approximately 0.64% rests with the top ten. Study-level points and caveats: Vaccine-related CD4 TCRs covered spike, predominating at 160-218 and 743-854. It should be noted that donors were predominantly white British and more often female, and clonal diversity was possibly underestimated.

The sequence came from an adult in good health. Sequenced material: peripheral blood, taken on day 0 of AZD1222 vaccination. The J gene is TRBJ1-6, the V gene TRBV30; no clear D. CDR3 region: CAWTEANNSPLHF. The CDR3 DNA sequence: TGTGCCTGGACAGAGGCCAATAATTCACCCCTCCACTTT. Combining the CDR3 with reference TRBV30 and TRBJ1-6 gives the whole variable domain SQTIHQWPATLVQPVGSPLSLECTVEGTSNPNLYWYRQAAGRGLQLLFYSVGIGQISSEVPQNLSASRPQDRQFILSSKKLLLSDSGFYLCAWTEANNSPLHFGNGTRLTVT.